One sample yielded the 26 T cell receptor beta chains listed below, sequenced in a study of cytomegalovirus exposure and HLA in healthy donors. Amplification used 60 Vbeta primers and 13 Jbeta primers. Sequencing used immunoSEQ multiplex PCR; TCRdb keeps in-frame clones, though not all of them. The sample records around 120,000 clones, about 72% being singletons. Sequenced: PBMCs. These TCRs come from a man aged 45-65 years in good health and CMV-seropositive.

CDR3 DNA sequence: TGTGCCAGTCGGGACAGGGGGGAAAATGAGCAGTTCTTC. Its protein product is CASRDRGENEQFF. The rearrangement links TRBV19 to TRBJ2-1, with 11 bases aligning to TRBD1. The CDR3 runs to 13 residues. V lost 8 bases and J lost 7; bases outside the gene matches: 4. CDR1 and CDR2 (germline): LNHDA, SQIVND (reference sequence).

This clone was counted a single time. The chain uses TRBV5-1 and TRBJ2-1, with D possibly matching TRBD1 (6 bases). CDR3 size: 12 residues. V was pared by 4 bases and J by 8 bases, with 10 bases between. The germline CDR1 and CDR2 sequences are SGHRS and YFSETQ. In DNA, the CDR3 is TGCGCCAGCAGCCCTGGGGGCGATGAGCAGTTCTTC. This translates into CASSPGGDEQFF.

The gene calls are TRBV6-5 and TRBJ1-1; 8 nucleotides match TRBD1. The CDR3 contains 14 residues. The V and J ends lost 7 bases and 0 bases, in that order; junction bases with no gene match: 4. Germline V gene data show CDR1 as MNHEY and CDR2 as SVGAGI. The CDR3 loop reads CASTKTGVNTEAFF. In DNA, the CDR3 is TGTGCCAGCACCAAGACAGGGGTGAACACTGAAGCTTTCTTT.

CDR3 sequence: CASSLRGYGYTF. The CDR3 coding sequence is TGTGCCAGCAGCTTGAGGGGCTATGGCTACACCTTC. V gene TRBV5-8 combines with J gene TRBJ1-2; TRBD1 is a possible D gene (5 bases). Per germline, CDR1 SGHTS and CDR2 YDEGEE. The CDR3 is 12 residues long. Trimming shortened V by 1 base and J by 4 bases, and 5 bases separated the two germline ends. Variable domain in full (rest from reference TRBV5-8 and TRBJ1-2): EAGVTQSPTHLIKTRGQQATLRCSPISGHTSVYWYQQALGLGLQFLLWYDEGEERNRGNFPPRFSGRQFPNYSSELNVNALELEDSALYLCASSLRGYGYTFGSGTRLTVV.

The chain carries TRBV2 and TRBJ1-1; TRBD1 matches 7 bases. This CDR3 is built from 14 residues. Trimming cost V 4 bases and J 4 bases; bases outside gene matches: 6. Germline lookup yields CDR1 SNHLY and CDR2 FYNNEI. CDR3 sequence reads: CASSVWDRGTEAFF. CDR3 bases: TGTGCCAGCAGTGTGTGGGACAGAGGCACTGAAGCTTTCTTT.

This chain uses TRBV7-9 with TRBJ2-5, with D tentatively TRBD2 (6 bases). The CDR3 length is 14 residues. Germline loops: CDR1 SEHNR, CDR2 FQNEAQ (reference sequence). V was cut by 5 bases and J by 7 bases, with 17 bases left in between. The chain's CDR3 is CASSALGGSGTQYF. In DNA form, the CDR3 reads TGTGCCAGCAGCGCGCTTGGGGGGAGCGGGACCCAGTACTTC.

The chain recombines TRBV13 with TRBJ2-7; 7 bases are a match to TRBD2. The germline CDR1 and CDR2 sequences are PRHDT and FYEKMQ (reference sequence). The CDR3 spans 14 residues. The V segment lost 3 bases and the J segment 4 bases; nucleotides outside the gene matches: 6. CDR3 coding DNA: TGTGCCAGCAGCTTCCAAGCGGGAAATTACGAGCAGTACTTC. Its protein is CASSFQAGNYEQYF.

The rearrangement joins TRBV7-9 to TRBJ2-2; TRBD2 matches at 9 bases. There are 17 residues in the CDR3. From germline, CDR1 is SEHNR and CDR2 FQNEAQ (reference sequence). V was pared by 5 bases and J by 0 bases, with 7 bases of the junction left unmatched. The DNA for the CDR3 is TGTGCCAGCAGCACTCTCTTAGCGGGAGCGAACACCGGGGAGCTGTTTTTT. Its translation is CASSTLLAGANTGELFF.

The table lists this clone with a few counts. The V gene is TRBV28, the J gene TRBJ1-5, with a possible D match to TRBD1 (6 bases). The V gene lost 6 bases and the J gene lost 7 bases, with 16 bases spanning the gap. CDR3 length equals 14 residues. The germline V gene encodes CDR1 MDHEN and CDR2 SYDVKM. For the CDR3, the DNA is TGTGCCAGCAGAGAGGGGGGGGGAGCGCAGCCCCAGCATTTT. Translated, it gives CASREGGGAQPQHF.

The chain couples TRBV15 to TRBJ2-3; D possibly corresponds to TRBD2 (5 bases). The germline CDR1 and CDR2 sequences are LNHNV and YYDKDF (reference sequence). V was trimmed by 6 bases and J by 4 bases, leaving 8 bases between them. The CDR3 contains 12 residues. The CDR3 DNA sequence: TGTGCCACCAGTTTCGGGGCAGATACGCAGTATTTT. Translated, it gives CATSFGADTQYF.

The rearrangement links TRBV7-9 to TRBJ2-7, with D possibly TRBD2 on 6 matching bases. Trimming removed 5 bases at V and 3 bases at J, with 17 bases between. Germline values: CDR1 SEHNR, CDR2 FQNEAQ (reference sequence). The CDR3 loop spans 15 amino acids. The CDR3 region has the DNA TGTGCCAGCAGCCCCCCTGGGGGGTCGTACTACGAGCAGTACTTC. The encoded protein is CASSPPGGSYYEQYF.

V and J are TRBV7-9 and TRBJ2-6; 7 bases are shared with TRBD2. After removal of 8 bases from V and 1 base from J, the junction contained 5 bases not matched to a gene. The germline gives CDR1 SEHNR, CDR2 FQNEAQ (reference sequence). The CDR3 is made up of 15 amino acids. The CDR3: CASGPAGSGANVLTF. In DNA form, the CDR3 reads TGTGCCAGCGGTCCAGCGGGGTCTGGGGCCAACGTCCTGACTTTC.

The chain has TRBV5-6 and TRBJ1-4; possible D gene TRBD1, 5 bases. Trimming shortened V by 4 bases and J by 7 bases, and 8 bases separated the two germline ends. This CDR3 is 12 amino acids long. Germline V gene sequence: CDR1 SGHDT, CDR2 YYEEEE. CDR3 sequence: CASSRGSEKLFF. In DNA, the CDR3 is TGTGCCAGCAGCCGGGGGAGTGAAAAACTGTTTTTT.

V gene TRBV6-6 combines with J gene TRBJ2-3; D remains ambiguous. CDR1 and CDR2 from the germline V gene are MNHNY and SVGAGI (reference sequence). The CDR3 runs 15 residues. V lost 0 bases and J 6 bases, leaving 13 bases between the germline ends. Written as DNA, the CDR3 is TGTGCCAGCAGTTACTCGAAGTCGGGTGAGGATACGCAGTATTTT. It specifies CASSYSKSGEDTQYF.

This clone counts as medium-sized. This chain joins TRBV19 and TRBJ2-7, with TRBD2 as a possible D gene (5 bases). Trimming shortened V by 1 base and J by 6 bases, and 10 bases separated the two germline ends. CDR3 length: 13 amino acids. Germline V CDR1 and CDR2: LNHDA, SQIVND (reference sequence). CDR3 nucleotides: TGTGCCAGTAGTATAGGGGAGTTGGGCGAGCAGTACTTC. It translates to CASSIGELGEQYF.

CDR3 amino acids: CASSPTGVQPQHF. The CDR3 DNA is TGTGCCAGCAGCCCGACAGGGGTTCAGCCCCAGCATTTT. The chain is built from TRBV11-2 and TRBJ1-5, with 8 positions matching TRBD1. The trim removed 5 bases at V and 6 bases at J, leaving 3 bases unmatched. Germline loops: CDR1 SGHAT, CDR2 FQNNGV. The CDR3 loop spans 13 amino acids.

This chain connects TRBV28 to TRBJ1-6, with 9 bases identical to TRBD1. Germline assignment: CDR1 MDHEN and CDR2 SYDVKM. The CDR3 is 15 residues long. The V and J ends lost 3 bases and 7 bases, in that order; junction bases with no gene match: 4. The CDR3, as DNA: TGTGCCAGCAGTTTTACAGGGGGCCCGAATTCACCCCTCCACTTT. It translates to CASSFTGGPNSPLHF.

In this sample, this clone turned up a few times. This chain uses TRBV30 with TRBJ2-3; possible D gene TRBD2, 6 bases. There are 14 residues in the CDR3. Germline V gives CDR1 GTSNPN, CDR2 SVGIG (reference sequence). Trimming removed 1 base at V and 1 base at J, with 9 bases between. This chain's CDR3 is CAWSARLGTDTQYF. As DNA, the CDR3 is TGTGCCTGGAGTGCTCGACTAGGCACAGATACGCAGTATTTT.

This clone has a single count. The J gene is TRBJ1-2, the V gene TRBV10-3, with 9 bases aligning to TRBD1. The CDR3 covers 16 residues. Unmatched junction bases numbered 15, after V lost 6 bases and J lost 7 bases. Per germline, CDR1 ENHRY and CDR2 SYGVKD. The CDR3 nucleotides read TGTGCCATCAGGTCAGAGGCAGGACAGGGGAGAGGTGGCTACACCTTC. It encodes CAIRSEAGQGRGGYTF.

The chain couples TRBV5-8 to TRBJ1-2, with 7 bases that match TRBD1. This CDR3 has 17 residues. Looked up from germline, CDR1 is SGHTS and CDR2 is YDEGEE. V was clipped by 0 bases and J by 1 base; unmatched bases: 9. CDR3 sequence reads: CASSLARQGASNYGYTF. The CDR3 nucleotides are TGTGCCAGCAGCTTGGCCAGACAGGGCGCGAGTAACTATGGCTACACCTTC.

This chain uses TRBV28 with TRBJ2-1; maybe TRBD2 (5 bases). In germline, CDR1 is MDHEN, CDR2 SYDVKM. The CDR3 consists of 17 residues. The V and J ends lost 6 bases and 2 bases respectively, with 20 bases between them. CDR3 in DNA: TGTGCCAGCAGATCGCTTGAGGGCGGGTGGGCCTACAATGAGCAGTTCTTC. Its translation: CASRSLEGGWAYNEQFF.

This clone showed up just a few times. The rearrangement links TRBV6-1 to TRBJ1-4; 7 bases fit TRBD1. CDR1 and CDR2 (germline): MNHNS, SASEGT. The CDR3 totals 13 residues. V lost 7 bases and J lost 8; bases outside the gene matches: 7. The CDR3 here is CASMATGLEKLFF. Here the CDR3 DNA reads TGTGCCAGCATGGCGACAGGGTTGGAAAAACTGTTTTTT.

The chain is built from TRBV15 and TRBJ2-2; 7 bases line up with TRBD1. The CDR3 is 14 amino acids. V trimming: 9 bases; J trimming: 1 base; junction bases outside the gene matches: 5. CDR1 is LNHNV, CDR2 YYDKDF, per germline (reference sequence). The CDR3 protein is CATGRDRNTGELFF. CDR3 in DNA: TGTGCCACAGGTCGGGACAGGAACACCGGGGAGCTGTTTTTT. The variable domain in full, completed from reference TRBV15 and TRBJ2-2, reads DAMVIQNPRYQVTQFGKPVTLSCSQTLNHNVMYWYQQKSSQAPKLLFHYYDKDFNNEADTPDNFQSRRPNTSFCFLDIRSPGLGDTAMYLCATGRDRNTGELFFGEGSRLTVL.

The V gene is TRBV6-1, the J gene TRBJ1-2; 7 positions agree with TRBD1. V gave up 0 bases and J gave up 3 bases; unmatched junction bases: 7. The CDR3 is 16 amino acids. CDR1 is MNHNS and CDR2 is SASEGT in the germline V gene. CDR3 bases: TGTGCCAGCAGTGAAGCGGGGCTGGGGACAGACTATGGCTACACCTTC. Translation: CASSEAGLGTDYGYTF.

This clone was seen only a few times. The chain recombines TRBV5-4 with TRBJ2-1; 10 bases match TRBD2. Looked up from germline, CDR1 is SGHNT and CDR2 is YYREEE (reference sequence). Unmatched junction bases numbered 5, after V lost 3 bases and J lost 5 bases. The CDR3 covers 15 residues. The CDR3 is CASSSSGTSDNEQFF. CDR3 in DNA: TGTGCCAGCAGCTCCTCCGGGACTAGCGACAATGAGCAGTTCTTC.

V gene TRBV9 combines with J gene TRBJ2-7, with TRBD2 matching 11 bases. V was pared by 4 bases and J by 1 base, with 13 bases of the junction left unmatched. The germline V gene has CDR1 SGDLS and CDR2 YYNGEE. The CDR3 covers 18 residues. This chain's CDR3 is CASSRSGSGREKSYEQYF. The CDR3 DNA is TGTGCCAGCAGCCGAAGTGGTAGCGGGAGGGAAAAATCCTACGAGCAGTACTTC. The whole variable domain, remainder taken from reference TRBV9 and TRBJ2-7, is DSGVTQTPKHLITATGQRVTLRCSPRSGDLSVYWYQQSLDQGLQFLIQYYNGEERAKGNILERFSAQQFPDLHSELNLSSLELGDSALYFCASSRSGSGREKSYEQYFGPGTRLTVT.